This record covers a single T cell receptor beta chain. Its target is unknown. With 1 base removed from V and 7 bases from J, the gap between germline ends came to 10 bases. Germline V gene lookup returns CDR1 SGHVS and CDR2 FNYEAQ. This CDR3 spans 13 amino acids. Nominal health characterized the donors when sampled, though unrecorded immune exposures were likely. The data were obtained in a study of cytomegalovirus exposure and HLA in healthy donors. Notes on the study in general: Later genetic work tied a missense DCLRE1C variant to beta-chain V and J trimming. A later analysis found TCR association rates differed by HLA locus, highest for DRB1 and lowest for HLA-C.

PCR primers comprised 60 Vbeta and 13 Jbeta primers. Generated by immunoSEQ multiplex PCR, the TCRdb table keeps only in-frame clones and is missing some. There are tens of thousands of clones in the sample; roughly 82% occur only once, and about 12% lies in the top ten. Sequenced material: PBMCs. The sequence was collected from a male donor in good health and CMV-seropositive. V usage is TRBV7-6 and J usage is TRBJ1-2, with D possibly TRBD1 on 6 matching bases. CDR3 nucleotide sequence: TGTGCCAGCAGCTTAGAAGTAGGGGGTGGCTACACCTTC. Protein sequence: CASSLEVGGGYTF.